These 26 T cell receptor beta chains were sequenced from one sample in a study of graft-versus-host responses after intestinal transplantation. The data were produced by immunoSEQ multiplex PCR, yet TCRdb's version contains in-frame clones alone and is incomplete. The sample includes tens of thousands of clones, 91% of them seen just once. Antigens of these TCRs are unknown. This sample comprised unstimulated CD4+ T cells sorted from spleen or lymph node cells, obtained before intestinal transplant. The source of these receptors is a human donor who received an intestinal transplant.

The chain couples TRBV5-1 to TRBJ1-2, with D possibly being TRBD1 (6 bases). Germline V gives CDR1 SGHRS, CDR2 YFSETQ. With 1 base removed from V and 4 bases from J, the gap between germline ends came to 11 bases. This CDR3 has 14 residues. The CDR3: CASSLFPGVYGYTF. For the CDR3, the DNA is TGCGCCAGCAGCTTGTTCCCAGGGGTCTATGGCTACACCTTC.

This rearrangement joins TRBV5-1 to TRBJ1-2; 7 bases agree with TRBD1. Trimming at V came to 6 bases and at J to 3 bases, leaving 8 bases not matched to a gene. Germline CDR1 reads SGHRS; CDR2 reads YFSETQ. The CDR3 covers 14 residues. CDR3: CASKRDSLYYGYTF. The CDR3 coding sequence is TGCGCCAGCAAGAGGGACAGTCTATACTATGGCTACACCTTC.

V is TRBV15 and J is TRBJ2-2; 7 nucleotides line up with TRBD2. J gave up 0 bases and V 3 bases, and 4 bases lay outside the gene matches. CDR1 and CDR2 from the germline V gene are LNHNV and YYDKDF (reference sequence). The length of the CDR3 is 16 residues. The CDR3 protein is CATSRPSGTNTGELFF. CDR3 DNA sequence: TGTGCCACCAGCAGGCCTAGCGGTACGAACACCGGGGAGCTGTTTTTT.

The V and J genes are TRBV7-8 and TRBJ1-1; D gene ambiguous. Germline assignment: CDR1 SGHVS and CDR2 FQNEAQ. This CDR3 has 15 residues. V lost 0 bases and J 4 bases, leaving 12 bases between the germline ends. The CDR3 sequence is CASSLALGGATEAFF. The CDR3 DNA is TGTGCCAGCAGCTTAGCTCTAGGTGGAGCCACTGAAGCTTTCTTT.

The J gene is TRBJ1-1, the V gene TRBV27, with D perhaps matching TRBD1 (6 bases). V was cut by 5 bases and J by 3 bases, with 19 bases left in between. The CDR3 runs 16 residues. Germline loops: CDR1 MNHEY, CDR2 SMNVEV (reference sequence). This CDR3 is CASSRRITGTDTEAFF. The CDR3 DNA reads TGTGCCAGCAGTCGGAGGATAACAGGGACCGACACTGAAGCTTTCTTT.

V usage is TRBV7-2 and J usage is TRBJ2-7; D is unresolved. Trimming took 3 bases from V and 2 from J, leaving 8 bases between them. Germline values: CDR1 SGHTA, CDR2 FQGNSA. The CDR3 loop spans 13 amino acids. The CDR3 sequence is CASSFRVTYEQYF. The CDR3 DNA reads TGTGCCAGCAGCTTCCGGGTTACCTACGAGCAGTACTTC.

The chain uses TRBV5-1 and TRBJ1-4, with 8 bases aligning to TRBD1. CDR1 is SGHRS and CDR2 is YFSETQ in the germline V gene. V shed 0 bases and J 3 bases; nucleotides not matched to a gene: 7. This CDR3 spans 17 amino acids. The CDR3 sequence is CASSLGQGIVANEKLFF. The CDR3 region has the DNA TGCGCCAGCAGCTTGGGACAGGGGATAGTAGCTAATGAAAAACTGTTTTTT.

The chain combines TRBV7-2 with TRBJ2-7; 10 nucleotides agree with TRBD1. CDR1 and CDR2 (germline): SGHTA, FQGNSA. The CDR3 extends over 16 amino acids. V shed 5 bases, J shed 1 base, and the junction held 8 bases outside the gene matches. The CDR3 protein is CASSQIRGQGSYEQYF. DNA of the CDR3: TGTGCCAGCAGCCAAATCCGGGGACAGGGGTCCTACGAGCAGTACTTC.

The gene calls are TRBV27 and TRBJ2-1; D is uncertain. Trimming cost V 1 base and J 0 bases, with 13 bases left between them. CDR1 is MNHEY and CDR2 is SMNVEV in the germline V gene (reference sequence). This CDR3 region has 17 residues. The CDR3: CASSLLPPESSYNEQFF. CDR3 in DNA: TGTGCCAGCAGTTTATTACCCCCGGAGAGCTCCTACAATGAGCAGTTCTTC.

This clone was detected only once. CDR3 DNA: TGTGCCAGCAGCACGGGACTAGCGGGGGGCCAAGAGCAGTTCTTC. It translates to CASSTGLAGGQEQFF. V is TRBV13 and J is TRBJ2-1; 15 nucleotides agree with TRBD2. Germline CDR1 reads PRHDT; CDR2 reads FYEKMQ (reference sequence). The CDR3 consists of 15 residues. With V trimmed by 5 bases and J by 10 bases, 6 bases remained unmatched.

This clone was observed once. This chain joins TRBV4-3 and TRBJ1-5; D is uncertain. V gave up 0 bases and J gave up 3 bases, with 9 bases separating them. The CDR3 has 15 residues. Germline CDR1 is LGHNA and CDR2 is YSLEER. Here the CDR3 DNA reads TGCGCCAGCAGCCAAGATAGCAGACCCAATCAGCCCCAGCATTTT. Translating gives CASSQDSRPNQPQHF.

This chain joins TRBV11-3 and TRBJ1-1, with D possibly TRBD1 on 5 matching bases. Per the germline V gene, CDR1 is SGHNT and CDR2 is YENEEA. Trimming removed 2 bases at V and 1 base at J, with 17 bases between. CDR3 size: 17 residues. CDR3 loop: CASSLPRDSRGNTEAFF. CDR3 DNA: TGTGCCAGCAGCTTACCCCGCGATTCAAGGGGGAACACTGAAGCTTTCTTT.

This rearrangement joins TRBV21-1 to TRBJ1-6; the tabulated D call, TRBD1, remains unverified against the DNA. TRBV21-1 is tagged as a pseudogene. CDR3 size: 15 residues. The CDR3 sequence is CASSKYDSPNSPLHF. The CDR3 DNA is TGTGCCAGCAGCAAGTACGACAGTCCTAATTCACCCCTCCACTTT.

The genes are TRBV7-9 and TRBJ2-6; TRBD1 agrees at 7 bases. The CDR3 contains 15 residues. The germline V gene has CDR1 SEHNR and CDR2 FQNEAQ (reference sequence). V lost 2 bases to trimming and J lost 4 bases; unmatched junction nucleotides: 2. For the CDR3, the DNA is TGTGCCAGCAGCTTAACAGGGGTAGGGGCCAACGTCCTGACTTTC. Its translation: CASSLTGVGANVLTF.

This chain joins TRBV5-4 and TRBJ1-2, with TRBD1 matching 7 bases. The V gene's germline CDR1 is SGHNT and CDR2 YYREEE (reference sequence). The CDR3 is 15 residues long. V gave up 4 bases and J gave up 4 bases; unmatched junction bases: 10. CDR3 loop: CASSPRGGGSYGYTF. The CDR3 DNA reads as TGTGCCAGCAGCCCCCGTGGAGGGGGCAGCTATGGCTACACCTTC.

The rearrangement links TRBV7-2 to TRBJ2-7; TRBD1 agrees at 9 bases. V was pared by 5 bases and J by 9 bases, with 8 bases of the junction left unmatched. This CDR3 comprises 13 residues. CDR1 is SGHTA and CDR2 is FQGNSA in the germline V gene. The CDR3 is CASSLDRGFGQYF. Written as DNA, the CDR3 is TGTGCCAGCAGCCTGGACAGGGGCTTCGGGCAGTACTTC.

CDR3 region: CSVPAAGSTDTQYF. CDR3 in DNA: TGCAGCGTTCCCGCGGCGGGGAGCACAGATACGCAGTATTTT. This chain links TRBV29-1 with TRBJ2-3; perhaps TRBD2 as D (6 bases). CDR3 size: 14 residues. Germline CDR1 is SQVTM and CDR2 is ANQGSEA. V was shortened by 5 bases and J by 0 bases, with 12 bases between the two germline ends.

The chain recombines TRBV7-2 with TRBJ1-5; D gene ambiguous. Germline values: CDR1 SGHTA, CDR2 FQGNSA. Trimming shortened V by 5 bases and J by 7 bases, and 12 bases separated the two germline ends. CDR3 length: 13 residues. The DNA for the CDR3 is TGTGCCAGCAGCCCCTATCGAGGACAGCCCCAGCATTTT. Translating it yields CASSPYRGQPQHF. The full variable domain, its missing parts supplied by reference TRBV7-2 and TRBJ1-5, is GAGVSQSPSNKVTEKGKDVELRCDPISGHTALYWYRQSLGQGLEFLIYFQGNSAPDKSGLPSDRFSAERTGGSVSTLTIQRTQQEDSAVYLCASSPYRGQPQHFGDGTRLSIL.

The chain links TRBV9 to TRBJ2-5; 8 nucleotides match TRBD2. Trimming took 0 bases from V and 2 from J; bases not matched to a gene: 3. The germline V gene encodes CDR1 SGDLS and CDR2 YYNGEE. CDR3 length: 15 amino acids. In DNA form, the CDR3 reads TGTGCCAGCAGCGTAGACGGGGGGGGACAAGAGACCCAGTACTTC. Translated, it gives CASSVDGGGQETQYF.

This chain joins TRBV9 and TRBJ1-1; 7 bases are a match to TRBD1. Germline lookup yields CDR1 SGDLS and CDR2 YYNGEE. V trimming: 2 bases; J trimming: 4 bases; junction bases outside the gene matches: 5. CDR3 length equals 14 residues. The DNA of the CDR3 is TGTGCCAGCAGCGTTGGACAGGCCTTCACTGAAGCTTTCTTT. Translated: CASSVGQAFTEAFF.

The gene calls are TRBV6-1 and TRBJ2-1; possibly TRBD1 for D (6 bases). V gave up 3 bases and J gave up 0 bases, with 6 bases separating them. The germline V gene encodes CDR1 MNHNS and CDR2 SASEGT. The CDR3 runs 14 residues. The CDR3: CASSDRGSYNEQFF. The CDR3 nucleotides are TGTGCCAGCAGTGACAGGGGCTCCTACAATGAGCAGTTCTTC.

Notes on this clone: One junction end disagrees with the germline gene, perhaps due to a read error. The gene calls are TRBV7-2 and TRBJ2-5; D perhaps matches TRBD1 (6 bases). Germline V gives CDR1 SGHTA, CDR2 FQGNSA. The CDR3 runs to 14 residues. The CDR3 here is CASSLGLRGKGWDF. The CDR3 coding sequence is TGTGCCAGCAGCTTGGGGCTCAGGGGTAAGGGTTGGGACTTC.

J is TRBJ2-2 and V is TRBV9; weak D call: TRBD1 (5 bases). Germline-derived CDR1 and CDR2 are SGDLS and YYNGEE. The CDR3 loop spans 17 amino acids. The V gene lost 0 bases and the J gene lost 4 bases, with 16 bases spanning the gap. The CDR3 is CASSVAWAGWSTGELFF. The CDR3 DNA reads TGTGCCAGCAGCGTAGCATGGGCAGGGTGGAGCACCGGGGAGCTGTTTTTT.

As DNA, the CDR3 is TGCGCCAGCAGCCTGGGACAGGGACCCAATGAGCAGTTCTTC. This sequence encodes CASSLGQGPNEQFF. The chain links TRBV5-1 to TRBJ2-1; 9 bases fit TRBD1. Germline-derived CDR1 and CDR2 are SGHRS and YFSETQ. V lost 4 bases, J lost 6 bases, and 5 bases stayed unmatched. This CDR3 contains 14 residues.

The chain links TRBV10-1 to TRBJ2-3; 10 bases line up with TRBD2. The CDR3 has 16 residues. From germline, CDR1 is WNHNN and CDR2 SYGVQD (reference sequence). Unmatched junction bases numbered 11, after V lost 5 bases and J lost 6 bases. DNA for the CDR3: TGCGCCAGCAGTCGTACAACCGGGACTAGCGTCGATACGCAGTATTTT. It specifies CASSRTTGTSVDTQYF.

This chain connects TRBV9 to TRBJ2-5; 8 nucleotides match TRBD1. Germline loops: CDR1 SGDLS, CDR2 YYNGEE. V shed 4 bases and J 1 base; nucleotides not matched to a gene: 6. This CDR3 has 15 residues. CDR3 DNA sequence: TGTGCCAGCAGCCTCCGGACAGGGAGCCAAGAGACCCAGTACTTC. It encodes CASSLRTGSQETQYF.